This T cell receptor (beta chain) appears in the sequencing data of a study of PD-1 blockade in classical Hodgkin lymphoma (TCRdb year 2020). About the full investigation: Nivolumab dosing was 3 mg/kg intravenously every 2 weeks, continuing until either disease progression or unacceptable toxicity. A peripheral blood immune signature of response to PD-1 blockade in classical Hodgkin lymphoma was defined using TCR beta sequencing and CyTOF. The study at large found these results: Baseline TCR diversity was reported as lower in newly diagnosed patients than in healthy donors, and lower still in relapsed/refractory patients. The study was restricted to a single clinical trial cohort, and the causes of repertoire differences, possibly disease activity or prior therapy, were left undefined. CD4+ but not CD8+ TCR diversity rose significantly by C4D1 (p=0.0027 vs p=0.16), most apparent in complete responders (p=0.02). Lower diversity was observed in patients in whom nivolumab was started less than 1 year after ASCT, and these patients were excluded from later analyses so that confounding by immune reconstitution would be avoided. Trial patients with a complete response had baseline diversity similar to that of newly diagnosed patients, while partial responders and progressors had significantly lower diversity.

The CDR3, cysteine through phenylalanine, is 13 amino acids long. Only the CDR3 DNA is retained, 39 bases long and in frame from the first base. V lost 4 bases and J lost 4 bases; the stretch between them is 9 bases long. As encoded in the germline V gene, CDR1 is MRHNA while CDR2 is SNTAGT. The time point label corresponds to: cycle 2 day 1 (C2D1) of nivolumab. Every trial patient had relapsed after autologous stem cell transplantation, and cohorts A, B and C differed in prior brentuximab vedotin exposure. A total of fewer than 65 patients with relapsed/refractory classical Hodgkin lymphoma made up the trial cohort, and each patient's best overall response was complete response, partial response or progressive disease. Trial patients were treated with single-agent nivolumab in the multi-cohort phase II CheckMate 205 trial. An independent review committee assessed best overall response by applying the 2007 International Working Group response criteria. PBMCs from the trial were collected at three points: immediately before nivolumab initiation (C1D1), and during therapy at cycle 2 day 1 and cycle 4 day 1. Peripheral blood was collected in 8 mL Vacutainer Cell Preparation Tubes, from which PBMCs were isolated by centrifugation and then cryopreserved.

The Qiagen DNeasy kit was used to extract genomic DNA both from unsorted PBMCs and from the negatively selected CD4+ and CD8+ fractions. Amplification of TCR beta CDR3 regions was done by immunoSEQ multiplex PCR with primers that anneal to V and J segments. A synthetic immune receptor repertoire was used to minimize amplification bias, and any remaining bias was removed computationally after sequencing. Regarding the original processing steps: Repertoire diversity was quantified as the Shannon entropy index using custom Python scripts. Unsorted, CD4+ and CD8+ repertoires were analyzed separately, except for combined analyses in which CD4+ and CD8+ sequences were merged in silico. A clone was considered expanded if an increase in frequency of at least 2-fold after treatment relative to C1D1 was found, and a pseudocount of 0.5 was applied to clones undetected at baseline. Clones with 0 or 1 copy at C1D1 were defined as singleton clones, while clones with 2 or more copies were defined as non-singleton clones. Clones expanded in unsorted samples were annotated as CD4+, CD8+ or unknown by matching protein sequences in sorted samples from the same patient. Wilcoxon tests on paired samples were used to test changes in diversity from C1D1 to C4D1. The source is immuneACCESS, and TCRdb retained only in-frame sequences with V and J called. Part of the clones is not carried over; for the studies checked, unresolved V genes explain less than half of this, and the remainder is unexplained. V, J and clone size reflect that table, while D and trimming were determined from the DNA. This sample comprises around 20,000 clones, 86% of them detected only once. The ten largest clones add up to approximately 14% of the sample.

Turning to this clone: This receptor's antigen is unknown. Nothing much larger sits one base from this clone, and base qualities are not available.

This material consisted of peripheral blood mononuclear cells (PBMCs), taken before the second cycle of nivolumab. This clonotype was sampled from a human donor with classical Hodgkin lymphoma. In this chain, TRBV6-4 is recombined with TRBJ2-3; TRBD2 is a weak D gene call, 5 bases matching. The CDR3 region has the sequence CASSASGSDTQYF. DNA sequence: TGTGCCAGCAGTGCCTCGGGATCAGATACGCAGTATTTT.